This note documents a single T cell receptor (beta chain) sequence. Its antigen is undetermined. CDR1 and CDR2 from the germline V gene are SGHRS and YFSETQ. V was clipped by 3 bases and J by 0 bases, with 7 bases between them. The CDR3 runs 14 residues. The patients had HPV-negative, locally advanced oral cavity squamous cell carcinoma. Profiled with immunoSEQ multiplex PCR; TCRdb holds only in-frame clones, not every one. The sample contains about 14,000 clones, less than 75% of which appear only once. The data are from a study of neoadjuvant anti-PD-1 for oral cavity cancer. The study's findings and limits: Each response group had just a few patients in TCR analyses.

The source is a person aged 35-79 years with oral cavity squamous cell carcinoma. This rearrangement joins TRBV5-1 to TRBJ2-1; D is undetermined. Source: PBMCs, taken before nivolumab (anti-PD-1) treatment. In nucleotides, the CDR3 is TGCGCCAGCAGCTCAGGAAGCTCCTACAATGAGCAGTTCTTC. Amino acid sequence: CASSSGSSYNEQFF. The full variable domain, with the rest looked up from reference TRBV5-1 and TRBJ2-1, is KAGVTQTPRYLIKTRGQQVTLSCSPISGHRSVSWYQQTPGQGLQFLFEYFSETQRNKGNFPGRFSGRQFSNSRSEMNVSTLELGDSALYLCASSSGSSYNEQFFGPGTRLTVL.